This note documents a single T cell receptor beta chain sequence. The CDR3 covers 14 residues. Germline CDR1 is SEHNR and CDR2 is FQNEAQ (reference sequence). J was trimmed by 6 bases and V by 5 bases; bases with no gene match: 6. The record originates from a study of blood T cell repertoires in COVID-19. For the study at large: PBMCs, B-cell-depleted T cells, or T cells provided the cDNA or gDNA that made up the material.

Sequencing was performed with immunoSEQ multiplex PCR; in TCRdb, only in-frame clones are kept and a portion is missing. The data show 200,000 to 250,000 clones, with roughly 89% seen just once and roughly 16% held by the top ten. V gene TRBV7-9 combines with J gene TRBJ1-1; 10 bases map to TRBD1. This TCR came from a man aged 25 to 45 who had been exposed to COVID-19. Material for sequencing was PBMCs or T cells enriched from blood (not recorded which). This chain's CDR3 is CASSQGTGDAEAFF. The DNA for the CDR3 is TGTGCCAGCAGCCAAGGGACAGGGGACGCTGAAGCTTTCTTT.